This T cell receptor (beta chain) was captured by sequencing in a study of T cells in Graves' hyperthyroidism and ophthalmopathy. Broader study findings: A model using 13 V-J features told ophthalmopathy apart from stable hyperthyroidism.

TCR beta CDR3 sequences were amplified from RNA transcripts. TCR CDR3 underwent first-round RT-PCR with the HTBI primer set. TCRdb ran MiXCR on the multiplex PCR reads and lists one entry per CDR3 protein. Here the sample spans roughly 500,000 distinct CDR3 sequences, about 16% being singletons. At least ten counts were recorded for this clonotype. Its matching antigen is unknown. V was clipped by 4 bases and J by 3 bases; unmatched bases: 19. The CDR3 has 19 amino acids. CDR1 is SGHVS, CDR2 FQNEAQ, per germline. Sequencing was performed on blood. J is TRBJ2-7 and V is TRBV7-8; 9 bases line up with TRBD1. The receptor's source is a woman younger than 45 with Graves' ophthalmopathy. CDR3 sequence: CASSSRLRRQGGPYYEQYF. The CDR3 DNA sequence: TGTGCCAGCAGCTCCCGCCTTAGAAGACAGGGGGGCCCGTACTACGAGCAGTACTTC.